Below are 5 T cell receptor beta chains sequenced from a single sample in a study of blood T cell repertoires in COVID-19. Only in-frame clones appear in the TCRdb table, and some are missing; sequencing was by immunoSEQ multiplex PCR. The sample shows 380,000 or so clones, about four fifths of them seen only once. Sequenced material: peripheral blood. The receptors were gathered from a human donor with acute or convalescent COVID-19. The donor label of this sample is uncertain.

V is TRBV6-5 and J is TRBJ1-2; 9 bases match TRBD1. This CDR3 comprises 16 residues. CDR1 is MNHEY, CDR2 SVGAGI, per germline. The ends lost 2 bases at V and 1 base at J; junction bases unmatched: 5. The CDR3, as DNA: TGTGCCAGCAGTTACGACGGGACAGGGATTAACTATGGCTACACCTTC. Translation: CASSYDGTGINYGYTF.

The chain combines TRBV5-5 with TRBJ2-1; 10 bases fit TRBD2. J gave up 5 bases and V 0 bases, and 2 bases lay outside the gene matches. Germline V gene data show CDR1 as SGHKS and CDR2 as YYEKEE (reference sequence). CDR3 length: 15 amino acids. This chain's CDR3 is CASSLAGLAHNEQFF. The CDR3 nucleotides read TGTGCCAGCAGCTTGGCGGGACTAGCGCACAATGAGCAGTTCTTC. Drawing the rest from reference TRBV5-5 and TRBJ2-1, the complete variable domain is DAGVTQSPTHLIKTRGQQVTLRCSPISGHKSVSWYQQVLGQGPQFIFQYYEKEERGRGNFPDRFSARQFPNYSSELNVNALLLGDSALYLCASSLAGLAHNEQFFGPGTRLTVL.

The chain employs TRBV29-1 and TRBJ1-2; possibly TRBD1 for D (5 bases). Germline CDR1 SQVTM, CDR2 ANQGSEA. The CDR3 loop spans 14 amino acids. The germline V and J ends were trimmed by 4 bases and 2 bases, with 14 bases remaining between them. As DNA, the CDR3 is TGCAGCGTTGCTTTTAGGGGTGGGAACTATGGCTACACCTTC. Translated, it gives CSVAFRGGNYGYTF.

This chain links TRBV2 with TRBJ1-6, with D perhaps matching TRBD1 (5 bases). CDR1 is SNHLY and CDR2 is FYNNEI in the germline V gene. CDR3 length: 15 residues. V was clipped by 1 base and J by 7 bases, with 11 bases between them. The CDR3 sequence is CASSEEQALNSPLHF. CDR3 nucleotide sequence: TGTGCCAGCAGTGAAGAACAGGCGCTAAATTCACCCCTCCACTTT.

The CDR3 protein is CAGGTNYNQPQHF. CDR3 nucleotides: TGTGCCGGTGGGACAAACTATAATCAGCCCCAGCATTTT. The chain links TRBV19 to TRBJ1-5; tentative D call: TRBD1 (6 bases). The CDR3 runs to 13 residues. Looked up from germline, CDR1 is LNHDA and CDR2 is SQIVND (reference sequence). The V end was cut by 11 bases, the J end by 4 bases, with 15 bases between.